This T cell receptor beta chain was profiled in a study of OX40 agonist ivuxolimab in advanced cancers. Notes on the study in general: On average, CD8+ T cells had more expanded clones than CD4+. At doses 0.1 to 3.0 mg/kg, CD4+ and CD8+ clones expanded.

Germline V gives CDR1 SGHDN, CDR2 FVKESK. The V gene end was trimmed by 1 base and the J gene end by 5 bases; junction bases not matched to a gene: 14. CDR3 length: 19 amino acids. This clone was counted a single time. Its target is unknown. Produced via immunoSEQ multiplex PCR; TCRdb's table is partial and in-frame only. The repertoire holds fewer than 45,000 clones, with less than 90% as singletons. Blood got drawn at baseline, again on cycle 4 day 1, and then on cycle 7 day 1. This clonotype was sampled from an adult with an advanced solid tumor such as melanoma, head and neck, liver or kidney cancer. The sample consisted of CD4+ or CD8+ T cells sorted from blood, taken in a trial of the OX40 agonist ivuxolimab. This chain links TRBV14 with TRBJ2-5, with 12 nucleotides matching TRBD2. The CDR3 nucleotides read TGTGCCAGCAGCCAAGCCGCTTTTTTACTAGCGGGAGGCGGTGAGACCCAGTACTTC. Translated, it gives CASSQAAFLLAGGGETQYF.